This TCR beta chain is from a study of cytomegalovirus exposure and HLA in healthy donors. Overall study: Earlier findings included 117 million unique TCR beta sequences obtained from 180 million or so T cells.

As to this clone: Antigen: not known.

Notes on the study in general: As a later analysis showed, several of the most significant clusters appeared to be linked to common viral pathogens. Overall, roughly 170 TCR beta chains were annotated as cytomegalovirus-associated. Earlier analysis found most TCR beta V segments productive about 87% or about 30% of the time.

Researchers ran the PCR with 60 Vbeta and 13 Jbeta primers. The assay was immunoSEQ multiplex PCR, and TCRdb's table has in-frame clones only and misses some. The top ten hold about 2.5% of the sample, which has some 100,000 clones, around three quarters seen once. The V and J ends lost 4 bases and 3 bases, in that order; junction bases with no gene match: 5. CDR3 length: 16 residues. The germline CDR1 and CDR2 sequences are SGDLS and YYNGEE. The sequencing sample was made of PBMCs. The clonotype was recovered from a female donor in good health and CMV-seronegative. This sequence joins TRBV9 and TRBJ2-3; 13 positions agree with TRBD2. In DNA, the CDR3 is TGTGCCAGCAGCCCCGCACTAGCGGGGGGGACAGATACGCAGTATTTT. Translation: CASSPALAGGTDTQYF.